The source of this T cell receptor beta chain is a study of T cell responses to AZD1222 COVID-19 vaccine. CDR1 and CDR2 (germline): SGHNT, YENEEA. The trim removed 4 bases at V and 4 bases at J, leaving 8 bases unmatched. The CDR3 is made up of 16 amino acids. TCRdb's table, derived via immunoSEQ multiplex PCR, lists solely in-frame clones and lacks some. This sample carries more than 100,000 clones, around 90% of them seen once, and the ten largest clones take 1.5% to 2%. The origin of this receptor is an adult who received the AZD1222 COVID-19 vaccine. This rearrangement joins TRBV11-3 to TRBJ1-2, with 11 positions matching TRBD1. The material was peripheral blood, obtained 28 days after the second AZD1222 dose. DNA of the CDR3: TGTGCCAGCAGCTCTACATTTGGACAGGGGGCCTATGGCTACACCTTC. Protein: CASSSTFGQGAYGYTF.